The entry that follows covers one T cell receptor beta chain sequence. The data were taken from a study of STAT5B mutations in CD4+ large granular lymphocyte leukemia. Profiled with immunoSEQ multiplex PCR; TCRdb holds only in-frame clones, not every one. Of about 33,000 clones listed, 60% to 80% are singletons. Germline CDR1 MNHNY, CDR2 SVGAGI (reference sequence). The junction had 9 bases not matched to a gene; V was cut back by 7 bases and J by 6 bases. The length of the CDR3 is 15 residues. This sequence was found in a human donor in good health. The specimen was CD4+ T cells from blood buffy coats. The genes are TRBV6-6 and TRBJ2-2, with 9 bases matching TRBD1. In DNA form, the CDR3 reads TGTGCCAGCACACGGGACAGGGTTTTTTCCGGGGAGCTGTTTTTT. It codes for CASTRDRVFSGELFF.